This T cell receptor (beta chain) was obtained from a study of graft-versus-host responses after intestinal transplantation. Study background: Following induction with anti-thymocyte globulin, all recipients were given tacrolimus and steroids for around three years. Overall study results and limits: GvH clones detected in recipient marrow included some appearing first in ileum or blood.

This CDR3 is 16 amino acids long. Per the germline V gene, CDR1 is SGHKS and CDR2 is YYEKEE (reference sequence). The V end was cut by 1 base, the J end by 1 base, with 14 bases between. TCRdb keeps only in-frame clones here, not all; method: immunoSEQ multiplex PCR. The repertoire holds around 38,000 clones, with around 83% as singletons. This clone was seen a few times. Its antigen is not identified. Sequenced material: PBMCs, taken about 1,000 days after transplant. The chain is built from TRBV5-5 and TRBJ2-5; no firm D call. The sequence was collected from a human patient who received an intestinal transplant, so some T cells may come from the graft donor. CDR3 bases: TGTGCCAGCAGCTTGTTGGCCGCAGGTGGCCAAGAGACCCAGTACTTC. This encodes CASSLLAAGGQETQYF.